One T cell receptor beta chain is described in this entry. The source of the sample is a study of blood T cell repertoires in COVID-19. In the study overall: T cells, B-cell-depleted T cells, or PBMCs supplied cDNA or gDNA.

The CDR3 extends over 15 amino acids. V lost 3 bases to trimming and J lost 4 bases; unmatched junction nucleotides: 6. Germline V gene lookup returns CDR1 MNHEY and CDR2 SMNVEV (reference sequence). The Seattle site enrolled patients during active infection and followed them longitudinally. In the authors' workflow: From reference gene primer amplification, estimates of nucleated cell counts were derived. Assay: immunoSEQ multiplex PCR; the TCRdb copy retains only in-frame clones and omits some. That table supplies the V and J calls and clone size; D and trimming were determined from the DNA. The data contain about 180,000 clones, approximately 78% of them singletons.

V is TRBV27 and J is TRBJ2-5; 9 nucleotides match TRBD2. This TCR derives from a woman over 75 with COVID-19, enrolled during active disease. Sequencing was done on a sample of peripheral blood. CDR3 DNA sequence: TGTGCCAGCAGTTTTAGCGGGAGAAGCAGAGAGACCCAGTACTTC. As protein: CASSFSGRSRETQYF.